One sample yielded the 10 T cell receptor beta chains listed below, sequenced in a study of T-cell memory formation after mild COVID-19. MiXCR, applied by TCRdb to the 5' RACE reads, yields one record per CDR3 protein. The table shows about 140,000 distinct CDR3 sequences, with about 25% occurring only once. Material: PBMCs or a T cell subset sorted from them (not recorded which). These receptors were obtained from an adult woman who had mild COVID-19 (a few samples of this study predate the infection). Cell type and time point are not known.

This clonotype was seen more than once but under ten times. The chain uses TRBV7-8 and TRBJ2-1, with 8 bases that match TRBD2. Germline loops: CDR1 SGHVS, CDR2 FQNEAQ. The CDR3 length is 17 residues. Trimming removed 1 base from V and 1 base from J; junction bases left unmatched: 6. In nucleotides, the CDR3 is TGTGCCAGCAGCTTAGTTTATCAGCGGGAGTCCTACAATGAGCAGTTCTTC. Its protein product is CASSLVYQRESYNEQFF.

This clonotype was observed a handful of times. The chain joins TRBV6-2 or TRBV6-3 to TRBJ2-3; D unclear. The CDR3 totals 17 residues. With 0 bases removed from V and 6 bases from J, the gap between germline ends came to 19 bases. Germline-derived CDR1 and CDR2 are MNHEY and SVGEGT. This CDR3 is CASSYSSFSRVDDTQYF. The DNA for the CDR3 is TGTGCCAGCAGTTACTCGAGTTTTTCTAGAGTGGATGATACGCAGTATTTT.

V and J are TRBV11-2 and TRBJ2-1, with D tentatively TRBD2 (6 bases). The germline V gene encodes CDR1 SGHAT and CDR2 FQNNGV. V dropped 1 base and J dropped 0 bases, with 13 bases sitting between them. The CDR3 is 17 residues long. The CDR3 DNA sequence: TGTGCCAGCAGCTTAGGCCAGGGACTTAGCTCCTACAATGAGCAGTTCTTC. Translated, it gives CASSLGQGLSSYNEQFF. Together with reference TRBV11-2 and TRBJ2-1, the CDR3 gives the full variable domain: EAGVAQSPRYKIIEKRQSVAFWCNPISGHATLYWYQQILGQGPKLLIQFQNNGVVDDSQLPKDRFSAERLKGVDSTLKIQPAKLEDSAVYLCASSLGQGLSSYNEQFFGPGTRLTVL.

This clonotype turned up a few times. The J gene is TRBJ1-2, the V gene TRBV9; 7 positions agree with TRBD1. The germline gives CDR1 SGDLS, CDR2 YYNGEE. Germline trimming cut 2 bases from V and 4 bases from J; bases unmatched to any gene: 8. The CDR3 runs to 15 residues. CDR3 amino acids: CASSVDRQGSYGYTF. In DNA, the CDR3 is TGTGCCAGCAGCGTCGACCGACAGGGCAGCTATGGCTACACCTTC.

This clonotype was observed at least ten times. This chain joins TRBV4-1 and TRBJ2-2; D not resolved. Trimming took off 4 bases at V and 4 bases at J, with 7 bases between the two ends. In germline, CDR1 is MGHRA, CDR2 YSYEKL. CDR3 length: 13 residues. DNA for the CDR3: TGCGCCAGCAGCCCCGGACCCACCGGGGAGCTGTTTTTT. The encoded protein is CASSPGPTGELFF.

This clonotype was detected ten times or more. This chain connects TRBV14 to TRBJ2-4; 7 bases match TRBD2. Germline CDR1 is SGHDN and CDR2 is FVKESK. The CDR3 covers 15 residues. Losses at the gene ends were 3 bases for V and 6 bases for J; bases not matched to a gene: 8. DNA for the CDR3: TGTGCCAGCAGCCACCCGACTAGCTTCGGAAACATTCAGTACTTC. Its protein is CASSHPTSFGNIQYF.

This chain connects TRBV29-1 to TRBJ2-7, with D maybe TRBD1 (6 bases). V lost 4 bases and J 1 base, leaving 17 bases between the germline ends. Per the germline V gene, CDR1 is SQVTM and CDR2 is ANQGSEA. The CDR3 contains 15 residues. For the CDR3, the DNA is TGCAGCGTTGCTATCGATGGGCAGGGGTCCTACGAGCAGTACTTC. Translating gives CSVAIDGQGSYEQYF.

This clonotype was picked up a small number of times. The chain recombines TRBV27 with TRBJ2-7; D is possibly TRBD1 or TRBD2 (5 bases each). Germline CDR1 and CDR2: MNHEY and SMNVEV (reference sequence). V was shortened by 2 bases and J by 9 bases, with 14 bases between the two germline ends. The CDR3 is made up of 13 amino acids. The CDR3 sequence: CASSLSWGAGQYF. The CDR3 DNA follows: TGTGCCAGCAGTTTAAGCTGGGGCGCGGGGCAGTACTTC.

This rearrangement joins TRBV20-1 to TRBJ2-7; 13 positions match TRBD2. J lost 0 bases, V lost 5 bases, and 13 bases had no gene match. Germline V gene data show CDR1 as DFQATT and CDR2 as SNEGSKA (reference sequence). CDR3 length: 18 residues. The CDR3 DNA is TGCAGTGCTCCAAATCGCCCGGGACTAGCGGGGAGCTCCTACGAGCAGTACTTC. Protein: CSAPNRPGLAGSSYEQYF.

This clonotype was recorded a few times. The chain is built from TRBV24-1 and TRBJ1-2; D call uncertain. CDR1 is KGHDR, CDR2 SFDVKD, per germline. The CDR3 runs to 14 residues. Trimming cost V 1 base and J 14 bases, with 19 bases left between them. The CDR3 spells CATSDLGHSGGITF. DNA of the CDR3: TGTGCCACCAGTGATTTAGGGCATAGCGGAGGGATTACCTTC.